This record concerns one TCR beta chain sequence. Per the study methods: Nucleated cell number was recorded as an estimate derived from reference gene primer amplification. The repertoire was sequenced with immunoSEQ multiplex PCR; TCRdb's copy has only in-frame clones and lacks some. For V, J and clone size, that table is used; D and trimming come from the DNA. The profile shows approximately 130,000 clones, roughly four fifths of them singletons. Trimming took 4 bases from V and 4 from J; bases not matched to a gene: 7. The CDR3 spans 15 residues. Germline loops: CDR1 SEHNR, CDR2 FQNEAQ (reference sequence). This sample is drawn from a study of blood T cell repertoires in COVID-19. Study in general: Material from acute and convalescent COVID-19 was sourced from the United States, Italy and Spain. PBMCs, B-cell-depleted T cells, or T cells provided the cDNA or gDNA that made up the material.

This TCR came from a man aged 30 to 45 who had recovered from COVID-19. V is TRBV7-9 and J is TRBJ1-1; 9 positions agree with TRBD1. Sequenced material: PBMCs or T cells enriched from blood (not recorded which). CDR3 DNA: TGTGCCAGCAGCTCCGGGACAGGGTTGACCACTGAAGCTTTCTTT. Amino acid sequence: CASSSGTGLTTEAFF.